Each of the 10 T cell receptor beta chains below was sequenced from the same sample in a study of cytomegalovirus exposure and HLA in healthy donors listed by TCRdb under 2017. Receptor libraries were prepared by the immunoSEQ multiplex PCR assay. A mixture of 60 forward primers for TCR Vbeta segments and 13 reverse primers for TCR Jbeta segments was used in the multiplex PCR. This immuneACCESS table, as held by TCRdb, lists in-frame sequences with V and J called but not all clones. Of the missing ones, under half trace to an unresolved V gene in checked studies; the others have no known cause. This sample gives 65,000 to 80,000 clones in total; roughly 80% of them show up just once. The top ten clones comprise under 25% of the sample. Sequenced sample: PBMCs. The receptors originated from a woman aged 40 to 55 in good health and CMV-seropositive.

V is TRBV6-4 and J is TRBJ2-3; 8 nucleotides line up with TRBD2. V lost 0 bases and J lost 1; bases outside the gene matches: 6. CDR3 length: 17 amino acids. Germline loops: CDR1 MRHNA, CDR2 SNTAGT. The CDR3, as DNA: TGTGCCAGCAGTGACTCGAGTACTAGCGGAGGCACAGATACGCAGTATTTT. Translated: CASSDSSTSGGTDTQYF.

CDR3: CASSVAGTGNDEQFF. DNA of the CDR3: TGTGCCAGCAGCGTCGCCGGGACAGGTAATGATGAGCAGTTCTTC. This chain links TRBV9 with TRBJ2-1; the match to TRBD1 covers 8 bases. CDR3 size: 15 residues. V shed 2 bases and J 8 bases; nucleotides not matched to a gene: 9. Germline CDR1 and CDR2: SGDLS and YYNGEE.

The V gene is TRBV18, the J gene TRBJ1-5; 8 bases align to TRBD1. This CDR3 has 17 residues. The V gene end was trimmed by 3 bases and the J gene end by 0 bases; junction bases not matched to a gene: 7. CDR1 and CDR2 from the germline V gene are KGHSH and LQKENI. The CDR3 loop is CASSPGDRRYSNQPQHF. The CDR3 DNA follows: TGTGCCAGCTCACCCGGGGACAGGAGATATAGCAATCAGCCCCAGCATTTT.

The chain employs TRBV6-1 and TRBJ1-1, with D perhaps TRBD1 (6 bases). CDR1 and CDR2 from the germline V gene are MNHNS and SASEGT. CDR3 length equals 15 residues. Trimming left V 4 bases short and J 1 base short, with 13 bases between. The CDR3 nucleotides read TGTGCCAGCAGTGCAAGAGAACAGGGGAACACTGAAGCTTTCTTT. Translation gives CASSAREQGNTEAFF.

The chain combines TRBV5-1 with TRBJ2-3, with a weak D call TRBD1 (6 bases). The CDR3 spans 14 residues. Germline V gives CDR1 SGHRS, CDR2 YFSETQ. Trimming left V 5 bases short and J 6 bases short, with 16 bases between. This CDR3 is CASRQGPAGDTQYF. CDR3 coding DNA: TGCGCCAGCAGGCAGGGGCCAGCAGGGGATACGCAGTATTTT.

V usage is TRBV29-1 and J usage is TRBJ2-7; D gene unclear. The last part of the DNA fits TRBJ2-5 better; the J call may be wrong. The CDR3 is made up of 13 amino acids. The germline V gene encodes CDR1 SQVTM and CDR2 ANQGSEA. The CDR3 nucleotides are TGCAGCGCCGTGGTATGGGGCCAAGAGACCCAGTACTTC. Its translation is CSAVVWGQETQYF.

V is TRBV27 and J is TRBJ2-1; TRBD2 is a possible D gene (6 bases). The germline V and J ends were trimmed by 2 bases and 2 bases, with 10 bases remaining between them. CDR1 MNHEY and CDR2 SMNVEV come from the germline V gene (reference sequence). The CDR3 totals 15 residues. The CDR3 loop is CASSLGGAPYNEQFF. The CDR3 DNA reads TGTGCCAGCAGTTTAGGCGGGGCCCCCTACAATGAGCAGTTCTTC.

The chain uses TRBV19 and TRBJ1-2, with 8 bases lining up with TRBD1. V trimming: 4 bases; J trimming: 5 bases; junction bases outside the gene matches: 12. In germline, CDR1 is LNHDA, CDR2 SQIVND (reference sequence). The CDR3 spans 16 residues. The CDR3 coding sequence is TGTGCCAGTAGTAGCACCGACAGGGGAACTGGGTATGGCTACACCTTC. Translated, it gives CASSSTDRGTGYGYTF.

This clone occurred a few times. This sample also contains other DNA sequences that code for the same CDR3. This chain connects TRBV6-1 to TRBJ1-2; D gene unclear. The germline CDR1 and CDR2 sequences are MNHNS and SASEGT. The CDR3 extends over 13 amino acids. Between the trimmed V and J ends, which lost 2 bases and 4 bases, there was a span of 8 bases. CDR3 nucleotides: TGTGCCAGCAGTGAAACCTCACTCTATGGCTACACCTTC. Translation gives CASSETSLYGYTF.

The V and J genes are TRBV5-4 and TRBJ1-1, with no clear D. This CDR3 is built from 15 residues. Between the trimmed V and J ends, which lost 2 bases and 0 bases, there was a span of 11 bases. Per the germline V gene, CDR1 is SGHNT and CDR2 is YYREEE (reference sequence). CDR3 protein: CASSFAKQMNTEAFF. The CDR3 nucleotides read TGTGCCAGCAGCTTCGCAAAGCAAATGAACACTGAAGCTTTCTTT.